This T cell receptor beta chain was found in a study of T cell repertoires in cytomegalovirus infection. Points from the study as a whole: The ex vivo response was dominated by HLA-C-restricted CMV-specific TCR beta clonotypes.

From the reads, TCRdb called clonotypes with MiXCR, one entry per CDR3 protein. The repertoire has around 450,000 distinct CDR3 sequences, roughly 30% of them found once; the top ten carry roughly an eighth. To note about this clonotype: No antigen is known for it. A read error is likely, as this CDR3 ends without the conserved phenylalanine or tryptophan.

The V segment lost 1 base and the J segment 6 bases; nucleotides outside the gene matches: 9. CDR1 LNHDA and CDR2 SQIVND come from the germline V gene (reference sequence). This CDR3 is 17 amino acids long. The receptor comes from a human donor in good health (CMV status not recorded). Some clones in this sample may be carry-over from other donors' samples. Sequencing input: PBMCs. V is TRBV19 and J is TRBJ2-2; 9 bases are shared with TRBD1. The CDR3 loop is CASSIVRRTGAAGELFL. The CDR3 bases are TGTGCCAGTAGTATAGTACGCCGGACAGGGGCGGCCGGGGAGCTGTTTTTG.